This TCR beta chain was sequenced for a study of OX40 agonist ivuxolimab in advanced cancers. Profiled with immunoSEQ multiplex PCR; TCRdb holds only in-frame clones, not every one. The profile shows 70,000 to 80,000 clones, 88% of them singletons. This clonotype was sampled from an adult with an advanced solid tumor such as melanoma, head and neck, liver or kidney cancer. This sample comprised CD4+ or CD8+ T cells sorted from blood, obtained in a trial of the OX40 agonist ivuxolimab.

CDR3 coding DNA: TGTGCCAGCAGTAAGTTGGATTCTGGAAACACCATATATTTT. Translated, it gives CASSKLDSGNTIYF. The rearrangement uses TRBV6-5 and TRBJ1-3, with unresolved D. This CDR3 has 14 amino acids. CDR1 and CDR2 from the germline V gene are MNHEY and SVGAGI. The germline V and J ends were trimmed by 5 bases and 1 base, with 9 bases remaining between them.